This record looks at one T cell receptor (beta chain) sequence and its context. Its antigen specificity is not known. No clone much larger than this one lies a single base away; base qualities are absent. These data come from a study of blood T cell repertoires in COVID-19 (dated by TCRdb to 2019 to 2021). At the level of the whole study: Collaborator samples came from the United States, Italy and Spain and covered acute and convalescent phases of COVID-19. Nearly every sample came with metadata listing a de-identified subject ID, COVID-19 status, age in years and sex. The material from the prospective study consisted of cDNA or gDNA derived from T cells, B-cell-depleted T cells, or PBMCs. The repertoires were released in a freely available public database meant as a resource for research on the immune response to SARS-CoV-2. Where HLA class I and class II types were available, the types were taken from metadata supplied by the sample provider, not from assay-based typing. Samples came from the ongoing ImmuneRACE study (first 160 participants) plus 1,254 subjects from 6 global collaborators. The dataset comprised deeply sampled blood TCRbeta repertoires from subjects exposed to, actively infected with, or recovered from COVID-19. Overall study results and their limits: Clinical and demographic metadata were provided uncurated, with the amount varying by source and participant.

The immunoSEQ Assay, a bias-controlled multiplex PCR, was used to amplify TCRbeta CDR3 regions from genomic DNA. The study's processing was this. Nucleated cell counts per sample were estimated from amplification of reference gene primers within the assay. Sequence reads were collapsed and filtered to measure the absolute abundance of every unique TCRbeta CDR3 rearrangement. For each sample, productive Simpson clonality was calculated by taking the square root of Simpson's diversity index across productive rearrangements. This immuneACCESS table, as held by TCRdb, lists in-frame sequences with V and J called but not all clones. Of the missing ones, under half trace to an unresolved V gene in checked studies; the others have no known cause. V and J calls and clone size follow that table, whereas D and trimming were derived from the DNA. Counted in this sample were some 170,000 clones; over 80% of them appeared once. The biggest ten clones account for roughly 9.2% of the sample.

The collaborating institutions used their own protocols to collect whole blood in K2EDTA tubes. For TCRbeta analysis, collaborators shipped samples as frozen whole blood, isolated PBMCs, or DNA extracted from either of those sample types. The TCR was taken from a woman over 75 with active or convalescent COVID-19. What was sequenced was peripheral blood.

The bases read TGTGCCAGCAGCCCTCCGGGACAGCAAAACATTCAGTACTTC. This translates into CASSPPGQQNIQYF. The chain was built from TRBV6-2 or TRBV6-3 and TRBJ2-4, and 7 junctional nucleotides match TRBD1. The CDR3 goes from the cysteine to the phenylalanine over 14 residues. Of all the DNA, just the CDR3 is kept, 42 bases in frame from base 1. Based on the germline V gene, the CDR1 and CDR2 sequences are MNHEY and SVGEGT. Trimming accounts for 6 bases at V and 5 bases at J, while the number of junction bases matched to no gene is 7.